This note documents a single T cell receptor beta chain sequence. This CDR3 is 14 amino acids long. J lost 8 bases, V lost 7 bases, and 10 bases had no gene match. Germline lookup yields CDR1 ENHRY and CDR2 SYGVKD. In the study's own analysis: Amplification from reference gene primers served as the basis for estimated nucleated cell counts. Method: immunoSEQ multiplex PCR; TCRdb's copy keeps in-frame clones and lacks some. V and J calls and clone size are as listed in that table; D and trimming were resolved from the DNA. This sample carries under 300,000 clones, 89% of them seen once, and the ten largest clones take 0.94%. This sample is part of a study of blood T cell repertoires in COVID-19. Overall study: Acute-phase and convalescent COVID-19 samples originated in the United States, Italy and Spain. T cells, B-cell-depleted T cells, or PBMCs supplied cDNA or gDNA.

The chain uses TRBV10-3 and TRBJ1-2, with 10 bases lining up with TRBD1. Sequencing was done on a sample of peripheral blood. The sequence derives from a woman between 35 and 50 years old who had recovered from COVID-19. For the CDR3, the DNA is TGTGCCATCACCGATGAGGGGACAGGGGACGGCTACACCTTC. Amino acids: CAITDEGTGDGYTF.